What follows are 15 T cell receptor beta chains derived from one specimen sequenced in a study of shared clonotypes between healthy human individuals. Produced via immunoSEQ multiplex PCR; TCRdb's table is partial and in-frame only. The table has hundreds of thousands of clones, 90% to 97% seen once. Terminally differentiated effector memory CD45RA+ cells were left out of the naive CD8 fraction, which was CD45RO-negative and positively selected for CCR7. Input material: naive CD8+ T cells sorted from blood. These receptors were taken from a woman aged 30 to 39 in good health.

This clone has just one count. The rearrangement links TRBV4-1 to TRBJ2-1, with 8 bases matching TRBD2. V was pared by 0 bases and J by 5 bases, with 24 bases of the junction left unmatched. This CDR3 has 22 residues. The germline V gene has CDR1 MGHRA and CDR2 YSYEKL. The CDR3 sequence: CASSQDRTTSGTSIPPNNEQFF. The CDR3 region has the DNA TGCGCCAGCAGCCAAGATAGGACGACATCCGGGACTAGTATACCCCCCAACAATGAGCAGTTCTTC.

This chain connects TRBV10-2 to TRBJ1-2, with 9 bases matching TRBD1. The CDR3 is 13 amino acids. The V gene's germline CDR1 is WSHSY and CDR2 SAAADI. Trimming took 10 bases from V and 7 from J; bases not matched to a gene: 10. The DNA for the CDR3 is TGCGCCACCCCCGGGACAGGGAAATTTGGCTACACCTTC. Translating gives CATPGTGKFGYTF.

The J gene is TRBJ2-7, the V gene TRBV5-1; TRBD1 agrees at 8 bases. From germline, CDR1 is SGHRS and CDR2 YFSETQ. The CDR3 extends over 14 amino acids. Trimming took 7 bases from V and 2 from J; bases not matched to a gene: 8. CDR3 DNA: TGCGCCAGCTCCCAGGGGGCCGCGCCCTACGAGCAGTACTTC. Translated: CASSQGAAPYEQYF. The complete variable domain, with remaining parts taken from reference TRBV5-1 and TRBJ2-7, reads KAGVTQTPRYLIKTRGQQVTLSCSPISGHRSVSWYQQTPGQGLQFLFEYFSETQRNKGNFPGRFSGRQFSNSRSEMNVSTLELGDSALYLCASSQGAAPYEQYFGPGTRLTVT.

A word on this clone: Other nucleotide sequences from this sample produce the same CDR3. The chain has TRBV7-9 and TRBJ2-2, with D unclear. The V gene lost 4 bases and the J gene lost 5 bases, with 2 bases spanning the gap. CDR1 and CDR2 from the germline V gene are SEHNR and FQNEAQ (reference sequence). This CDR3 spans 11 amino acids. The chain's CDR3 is CASSYTGELFF. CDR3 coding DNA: TGTGCCAGCAGCTATACCGGGGAGCTGTTTTTT.

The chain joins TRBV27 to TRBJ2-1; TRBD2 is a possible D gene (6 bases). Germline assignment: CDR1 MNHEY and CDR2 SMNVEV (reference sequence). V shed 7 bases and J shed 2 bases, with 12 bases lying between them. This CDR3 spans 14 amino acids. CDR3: CASNRDSAYNEQFF. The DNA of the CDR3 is TGTGCCAGCAACCGGGACTCCGCCTACAATGAGCAGTTCTTC.

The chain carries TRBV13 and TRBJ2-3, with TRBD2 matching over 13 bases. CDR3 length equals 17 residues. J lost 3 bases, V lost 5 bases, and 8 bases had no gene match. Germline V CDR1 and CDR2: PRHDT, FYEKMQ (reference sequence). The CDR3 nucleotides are TGTGCCAGCAGCGACAGACTAGCGGGAGGATCTACAGATACGCAGTATTTT. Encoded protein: CASSDRLAGGSTDTQYF.

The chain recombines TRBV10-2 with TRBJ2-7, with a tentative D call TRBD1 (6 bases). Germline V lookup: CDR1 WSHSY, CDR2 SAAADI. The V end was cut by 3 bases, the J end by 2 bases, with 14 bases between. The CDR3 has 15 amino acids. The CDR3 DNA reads TGCGCCAGCAGTGATTACAGGGTAGGGGCCTACGAGCAGTACTTC. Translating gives CASSDYRVGAYEQYF.

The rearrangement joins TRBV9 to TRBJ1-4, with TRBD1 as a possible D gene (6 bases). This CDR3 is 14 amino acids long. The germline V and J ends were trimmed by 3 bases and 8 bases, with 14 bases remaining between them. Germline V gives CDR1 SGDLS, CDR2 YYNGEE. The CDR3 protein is CASSGTGLGEKLFF. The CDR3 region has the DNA TGTGCCAGCAGCGGAACAGGGTTGGGGGAAAAACTGTTTTTT.

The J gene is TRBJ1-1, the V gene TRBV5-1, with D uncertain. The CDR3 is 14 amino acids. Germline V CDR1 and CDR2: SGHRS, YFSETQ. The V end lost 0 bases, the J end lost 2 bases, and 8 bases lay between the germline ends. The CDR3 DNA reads TGCGCCAGCAGCTTGGCCACGGATAACACTGAAGCTTTCTTT. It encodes CASSLATDNTEAFF.

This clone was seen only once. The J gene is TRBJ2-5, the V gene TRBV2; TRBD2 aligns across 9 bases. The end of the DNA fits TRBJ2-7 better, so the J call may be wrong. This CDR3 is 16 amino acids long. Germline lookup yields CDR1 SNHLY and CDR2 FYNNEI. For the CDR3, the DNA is TGTGCCAGCAGTGTCGGTCCAGCGGGAGGTCCCTACGAGCAGTACTTC. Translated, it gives CASSVGPAGGPYEQYF.

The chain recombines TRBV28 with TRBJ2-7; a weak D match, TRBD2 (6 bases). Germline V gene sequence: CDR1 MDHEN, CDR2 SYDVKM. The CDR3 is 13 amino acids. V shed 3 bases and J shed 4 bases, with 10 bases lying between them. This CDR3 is CASSLEGVYEQYF. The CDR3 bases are TGTGCCAGCAGTTTGGAGGGTGTGTACGAGCAGTACTTC.

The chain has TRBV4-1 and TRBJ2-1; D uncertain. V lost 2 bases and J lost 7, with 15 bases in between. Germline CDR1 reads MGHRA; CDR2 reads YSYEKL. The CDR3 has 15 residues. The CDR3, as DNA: TGCGCCAGCAGCCAACAGGTCCTCAACCAGAATGAGCAGTTCTTC. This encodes CASSQQVLNQNEQFF.

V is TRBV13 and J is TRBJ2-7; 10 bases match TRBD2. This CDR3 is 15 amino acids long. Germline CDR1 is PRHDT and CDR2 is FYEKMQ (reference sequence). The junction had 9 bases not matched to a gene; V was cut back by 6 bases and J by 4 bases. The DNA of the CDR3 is TGTGCCAGCAGTCCAGCTAGCGGGAGTGGGTACGAGCAGTACTTC. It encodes CASSPASGSGYEQYF.

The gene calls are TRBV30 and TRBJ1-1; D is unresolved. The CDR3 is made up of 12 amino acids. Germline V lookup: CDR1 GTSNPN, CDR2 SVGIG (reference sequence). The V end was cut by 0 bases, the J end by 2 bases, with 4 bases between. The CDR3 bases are TGTGCCTGGAGTGTCACTAACACTGAAGCTTTCTTT. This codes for CAWSVTNTEAFF.

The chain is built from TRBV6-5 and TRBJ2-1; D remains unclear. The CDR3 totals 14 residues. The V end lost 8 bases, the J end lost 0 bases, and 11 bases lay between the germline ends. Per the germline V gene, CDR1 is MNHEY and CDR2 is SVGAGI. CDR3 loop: CASLGGSSYNEQFF. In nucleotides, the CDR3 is TGTGCCAGCCTGGGCGGTAGCTCCTACAATGAGCAGTTCTTC.